These 16 T cell receptor beta chains were sequenced from one sample in a study of CD8 T cell repertoires and HIV-1 epitope variants. Their recognized antigens are unknown. Assay: immunoSEQ multiplex PCR; the TCRdb copy retains only in-frame clones and omits some. The top ten hold about 50% of the sample, which has several thousand clones, 65% to 80% seen once. The sample was cultured CD8+ T cells derived from PBMCs. All receptors derive from a male donor with HIV.

This chain links TRBV4-3 with TRBJ1-1, with a tentative D call TRBD1 (5 bases). The V gene lost 0 bases and the J gene lost 1 base, with 12 bases spanning the gap. In germline, CDR1 is LGHNA, CDR2 YSLEER. The CDR3 is 16 residues long. The CDR3, as DNA: TGCGCCAGCAGCCAAGATCAACGGGGGGGGAACACTGAAGCTTTCTTT. It yields the protein CASSQDQRGGNTEAFF.

The chain couples TRBV30 to TRBJ2-1, with TRBD2 identical over 11 bases. From germline, CDR1 is GTSNPN and CDR2 SVGIG (reference sequence). The CDR3 consists of 15 residues. V shed 2 bases, J shed 3 bases, and the junction held 3 bases outside the gene matches. The CDR3 DNA follows: TGTGCCTGGAGTACTACTAGCGGGGGCTACAATGAGCAGTTCTTC. Its protein product is CAWSTTSGGYNEQFF.

Note on this clone: The junction does not match germline at one end; this may be a read error. The V and J genes are TRBV5-5 and TRBJ1-1, with a possible D match to TRBD1 (5 bases). There are 16 residues in the CDR3. CDR1 and CDR2 from the germline V gene are SGHKS and YYEKEE (reference sequence). The CDR3 loop reads CASSQDVGQGNTEAFF. DNA for the CDR3: TGCGCCAGCAGCCAAGATGTTGGGCAGGGGAACACTGAAGCTTTCTTT.

The rearrangement joins TRBV6-1 to TRBJ2-1, with D possibly TRBD1 on 6 matching bases. The CDR3 consists of 15 residues. Germline V CDR1 and CDR2: MNHNS, SASEGT. V gave up 3 bases and J gave up 3 bases, with 12 bases separating them. CDR3 residues: CASSDTQGNYNEQFF. Written as DNA, the CDR3 is TGTGCCAGCAGTGACACGCAGGGGAACTACAATGAGCAGTTCTTC.

The chain is built from TRBV7-6 and TRBJ2-1; a possible D gene is TRBD2 (5 bases). Germline assignment: CDR1 SGHVS and CDR2 FNYEAQ. V gave up 6 bases and J gave up 10 bases, with 19 bases separating them. The CDR3 loop spans 14 amino acids. This chain's CDR3 is CASSPTHPSYEQFF. In nucleotides, the CDR3 is TGTGCCAGCAGTCCTACTCACCCTAGCTACGAGCAGTTCTTC. Drawing the rest from reference TRBV7-6 and TRBJ2-1, the complete variable domain is GAGVSQSPRYKVTKRGQDVALRCDPISGHVSLYWYRQALGQGPEFLTYFNYEAQQDKSGLPNDRFSAERPEGSISTLTIQRTEQRDSAMYRCASSPTHPSYEQFFGPGTRLTVL.

This clone showed up just a few times. This rearrangement joins TRBV7-6 to TRBJ2-1, with 7 bases aligning to TRBD2. The CDR3 has 13 amino acids. CDR1 SGHVS and CDR2 FNYEAQ come from the germline V gene. Unmatched junction bases numbered 3, after V lost 2 bases and J lost 8 bases. DNA of the CDR3: TGTGCCAGCAGCTTAAGCCTAGCGGATGAGCAGTTCTTC. It codes for CASSLSLADEQFF.

This chain joins TRBV10-1 and TRBJ1-4, with D hard to call. V was trimmed by 0 bases and J by 4 bases, leaving 9 bases between them. Germline-derived CDR1 and CDR2 are WNHNN and SYGVQD (reference sequence). CDR3 length equals 15 residues. The CDR3 loop is CASSESGTFNEKLFF. The CDR3 coding sequence is TGCGCCAGCAGTGAGTCGGGCACGTTTAATGAAAAACTGTTTTTT.

The V and J genes are TRBV28 and TRBJ2-7; TRBD2 might be the D (6 bases). Germline CDR1 reads MDHEN; CDR2 reads SYDVKM. The CDR3 consists of 13 residues. Trimming took off 6 bases at V and 3 bases at J, with 12 bases between the two ends. The CDR3 is CASSPGSDYEQYF. The CDR3 nucleotides read TGTGCCAGCAGCCCCGGGAGTGACTACGAGCAGTACTTC. Based on the CDR3 plus reference TRBV28 and TRBJ2-7, the full variable domain is DVKVTQSSRYLVKRTGEKVFLECVQDMDHENMFWYRQDPGLGLRLIYFSYDVKMKEKGDIPEGYSVSREKKERFSLILESASTNQTSMYLCASSPGSDYEQYFGPGTRLTVT.

V usage is TRBV7-2 and J usage is TRBJ1-4; D possibly corresponds to TRBD1 (5 bases). In germline, CDR1 is SGHTA, CDR2 FQGNSA. V lost 2 bases and J lost 2, with 12 bases in between. The length of the CDR3 is 16 residues. The CDR3 bases are TGTGCCAGCAGCTTAAGACAGAGTTCCACTAATGAAAAACTGTTTTTT. Translation gives CASSLRQSSTNEKLFF.

This clone was found a few times. The V call is TRBV7-9, the J call TRBJ2-7, with a possible D match to TRBD1 (5 bases). The CDR3 is 13 amino acids. Trimming removed 4 bases from V and 6 bases from J, with 13 bases in between. Germline V gives CDR1 SEHNR, CDR2 FQNEAQ (reference sequence). The CDR3 DNA reads TGTGCCAGCAGCTCCCCCCAGGGTACCGAGCAGTACTTC. Translated, it gives CASSSPQGTEQYF.

This chain uses TRBV9 with TRBJ2-1, with 9 bases identical to TRBD1. The germline V gene has CDR1 SGDLS and CDR2 YYNGEE. V gave up 3 bases and J gave up 10 bases; unmatched junction bases: 5. The CDR3 sequence is 13 residues long. CDR3 region: CASSAGTGQEQFF. For the CDR3, the DNA is TGTGCCAGCAGCGCCGGGACAGGGCAAGAGCAGTTCTTC.

The chain joins TRBV7-9 to TRBJ1-1, with D maybe TRBD1 (5 bases). From germline, CDR1 is SEHNR and CDR2 FQNEAQ (reference sequence). V lost 2 bases, J lost 2 bases, and 12 bases lay in between. This CDR3 comprises 15 residues. CDR3 bases: TGTGCCAGCAGCTTAAATGGGGGTTCCAACACTGAAGCTTTCTTT. This translates into CASSLNGGSNTEAFF.

V is TRBV21-1 and J is TRBJ1-3. TRBV21-1 is termed a pseudogene. The CDR3 has 15 amino acids. In DNA, the CDR3 is TGTGCCAGCGTCGCCGGGACTTTAATAGAAAACACCATATATTTT. Its translation is CASVAGTLIENTIYF.

V usage is TRBV11-2 and J usage is TRBJ1-2, with D possibly TRBD1 on 5 matching bases. This CDR3 contains 13 residues. The V gene lost 2 bases and the J gene lost 5 bases, with 9 bases spanning the gap. Germline values: CDR1 SGHAT, CDR2 FQNNGV. For the CDR3, the DNA is TGTGCCAGCAGCTTAAGCAGGGAGTATGGCTACACCTTC. It translates to CASSLSREYGYTF.

The chain recombines TRBV4-2 with TRBJ2-7; 7 bases match TRBD1. The CDR3 extends over 17 amino acids. With 0 bases clipped from V and 0 bases from J, the junction kept 8 bases outside the gene matches. Per the germline V gene, CDR1 is LGHNA and CDR2 is YNFKEQ. In DNA, the CDR3 is TGTGCCAGCAGCCAAGAGTCCGGACAGGACCTCTCCTACGAGCAGTACTTC. Translation: CASSQESGQDLSYEQYF.

The chain joins TRBV7-8 to TRBJ1-2; D unclear. V lost 8 bases to trimming and J lost 6 bases, with 16 bases between them. The germline CDR1 and CDR2 sequences are SGHVS and FQNEAQ. The CDR3 has 13 amino acids. The DNA for the CDR3 is TGTGCCAGCTCCCTGAGCAGCGTAGATGGCTACACCTTC. This sequence encodes CASSLSSVDGYTF.